The 15 T cell receptor beta chains listed next were all sequenced from one sample in a study of OX40 agonist ivuxolimab in advanced cancers. Libraries were made using the immunoSEQ multiplex PCR assay. This is the immuneACCESS table as TCRdb keeps it, with only in-frame sequences that have V and J called. A part of the clones is gone; compared with another copy, unresolved V genes explain less than half, and the rest is unexplained. Recorded for this sample are tens of thousands of clones; roughly 85% of them occurred a single time. The ten largest clones add up to under 2.5% of the sample. Sequenced material: CD4+ or CD8+ T cells sorted from blood, taken in a trial of the OX40 agonist ivuxolimab. The receptors stem from an adult with an advanced solid tumor such as melanoma, head and neck, liver or kidney cancer.

This clone was seen a handful of times. The V gene is TRBV30, the J gene TRBJ2-1, with 11 bases identical to TRBD2. This CDR3 has 16 amino acids. Germline CDR1 and CDR2: GTSNPN and SVGIG (reference sequence). Unmatched junction bases numbered 5, after V lost 3 bases and J lost 1 base. CDR3 residues: CAWREGTSGSYNEQFF. As DNA, the CDR3 is TGTGCCTGGAGGGAAGGGACTAGCGGTTCCTACAATGAGCAGTTCTTC.

CDR3 DNA sequence: TGTGCCAGCAGCCAGCTAAGGGCCAGATGGGAGGGCAATCAGCCCCAGCATTTT. Residues: CASSQLRARWEGNQPQHF. J is TRBJ1-5 and V is TRBV12-1. TRBV12-1 is classified as a pseudogene. This CDR3 is 18 amino acids long.

This clone was observed a few times. The chain carries TRBV7-2 and TRBJ1-5; TRBD1 is a possible D gene (5 bases). With 5 bases removed from V and 0 bases from J, the gap between germline ends came to 11 bases. Germline-derived CDR1 and CDR2 are SGHTA and FQGNSA. CDR3 length equals 15 residues. CDR3 residues: CASSDRGFSNQPQHF. The CDR3 DNA follows: TGTGCCAGCAGCGATCGGGGGTTTAGCAATCAGCCCCAGCATTTT.

The chain combines TRBV15 with TRBJ1-1; D is unresolved. The V and J ends lost 2 bases and 6 bases respectively, with 13 bases between them. Germline CDR1 LNHNV, CDR2 YYDKDF (reference sequence). CDR3 length: 14 residues. The DNA of the CDR3 is TGTGCCACCAGCAGACTCGACGAGGGCGCTGAAGCTTTCTTT. It translates to CATSRLDEGAEAFF.

The CDR3 sequence is CASSPARYNGDTEAFF. The CDR3 DNA reads TGTGCCAGCAGCCCCGCCCGTTACAATGGGGACACTGAAGCTTTCTTT. This chain connects TRBV5-4 to TRBJ1-1, with D hard to call. The germline V gene encodes CDR1 SGHNT and CDR2 YYREEE (reference sequence). The CDR3 totals 16 residues. V was clipped by 4 bases and J by 3 bases, with 19 bases between them.

The chain links TRBV28 to TRBJ2-6, with D tentatively TRBD2 (5 bases). Germline lookup yields CDR1 MDHEN and CDR2 SYDVKM. Deletions cut 6 bases from V and 0 bases from J, with 6 bases between. CDR3 length: 14 amino acids. The CDR3 loop reads CASRGSSGANVLTF. In nucleotides, the CDR3 is TGTGCCAGCAGGGGGAGCTCTGGGGCCAACGTCCTGACTTTC.

The chain uses TRBV6-1 and TRBJ2-3; unclear D gene. Trimming removed 2 bases at V and 2 bases at J, with 11 bases between. The CDR3 sequence is 15 residues long. Germline CDR1 and CDR2: MNHNS and SASEGT. The DNA of the CDR3 is TGTGCCAGCAGTGAATACGAACTGACCACAGATACGCAGTATTTT. This codes for CASSEYELTTDTQYF.

The chain has TRBV28 and TRBJ2-7; the D gene could be TRBD1 or TRBD2 (5 bases each). The CDR3 runs to 14 residues. Germline assignment: CDR1 MDHEN and CDR2 SYDVKM. V was shortened by 7 bases and J by 10 bases, with 23 bases between the two germline ends. The CDR3 is CASTQGDGSSPQYF. As DNA, the CDR3 is TGTGCCAGCACCCAAGGGGACGGCTCATCCCCCCAGTACTTC.

This chain's CDR3 is CASRSTGVRSETQYF. The CDR3 DNA sequence: TGTGCCAGCAGAAGTACAGGGGTACGTTCTGAGACCCAGTACTTC. V gene TRBV6-1 combines with J gene TRBJ2-5; TRBD1 matches 7 bases. The CDR3 sequence is 15 residues long. Germline values: CDR1 MNHNS, CDR2 SASEGT. Losses at the gene ends were 6 bases for V and 5 bases for J; bases not matched to a gene: 12.

The V gene is TRBV7-6, the J gene TRBJ1-4, with D tentatively TRBD1 (6 bases). Germline V gene sequence: CDR1 SGHVS, CDR2 FNYEAQ. The V gene lost 4 bases and the J gene lost 4 bases, with 16 bases spanning the gap. This CDR3 contains 16 residues. CDR3 sequence: CASSSRSGDGNEKLFF. As DNA, the CDR3 is TGTGCCAGCAGCTCTCGGTCAGGGGACGGTAATGAAAAACTGTTTTTT. Full variable domain (outside the CDR3, taken from reference TRBV7-6 and TRBJ1-4): GAGVSQSPRYKVTKRGQDVALRCDPISGHVSLYWYRQALGQGPEFLTYFNYEAQQDKSGLPNDRFSAERPEGSISTLTIQRTEQRDSAMYRCASSSRSGDGNEKLFFGSGTQLSVL.

The rearrangement links TRBV6-5 to TRBJ2-7; 10 bases are shared with TRBD1. After removal of 9 bases from V and 4 bases from J, the junction contained 12 bases not matched to a gene. This CDR3 contains 15 residues. Germline V lookup: CDR1 MNHEY, CDR2 SVGAGI. The CDR3 region is CASTAPGQGTYEQYF. The DNA for the CDR3 is TGTGCCAGTACAGCTCCGGGACAGGGGACGTACGAGCAGTACTTC.

The gene calls are TRBV5-1 and TRBJ2-7; TRBD1 might be the D (6 bases). There are 13 residues in the CDR3. V lost 4 bases to trimming and J lost 2 bases, with 10 bases between them. Germline loops: CDR1 SGHRS, CDR2 YFSETQ. The CDR3 nucleotides read TGCGCCAGCAGCCGGACAGTTACCTACGAGCAGTACTTC. Its protein product is CASSRTVTYEQYF.

This chain uses TRBV5-1 with TRBJ2-2; D tentatively fits TRBD1 or TRBD2 (5 bases each). CDR1 is SGHRS and CDR2 is YFSETQ in the germline V gene. Trimming removed 4 bases at V and 4 bases at J, with 17 bases between. The CDR3 runs 16 residues. For the CDR3, the DNA is TGCGCCAGCAGCCCCCTCGGGACGGCGGGCACCGGGGAGCTGTTTTTT. As protein: CASSPLGTAGTGELFF. Filled out from reference TRBV5-1 and TRBJ2-2, the complete variable domain reads KAGVTQTPRYLIKTRGQQVTLSCSPISGHRSVSWYQQTPGQGLQFLFEYFSETQRNKGNFPGRFSGRQFSNSRSEMNVSTLELGDSALYLCASSPLGTAGTGELFFGEGSRLTVL.

With respect to this clone: Other DNA sequences in this specimen translate into the identical CDR3. The rearrangement links TRBV5-4 to TRBJ2-5, with D perhaps TRBD1 (5 bases). The CDR3 consists of 15 residues. The germline V gene encodes CDR1 SGHNT and CDR2 YYREEE (reference sequence). Trimming cost V 0 bases and J 3 bases, with 12 bases left between them. In DNA, the CDR3 is TGTGCCAGCAGCTTGGAACGCGGCAGGGAAGAGACCCAGTACTTC. It is translated as CASSLERGREETQYF.

This chain links TRBV28 with TRBJ2-3; D gene uncertain. Trimming removed 2 bases from V and 9 bases from J, with 15 bases in between. There are 14 residues in the CDR3. Germline V gene data show CDR1 as MDHEN and CDR2 as SYDVKM. CDR3 nucleotides: TGTGCCAGCAGTTTACGCCTCCAGCCCGGGACGCAGTATTTT. Translating gives CASSLRLQPGTQYF.